One sample yielded the 22 T cell receptor beta chains listed below, sequenced in a study of blood T cell repertoires in COVID-19. Some clones are missing from TCRdb's copy, which holds only in-frame ones; the method was immunoSEQ multiplex PCR. This table has about 200,000 clones, almost 85% appearing once. The sequenced material came from peripheral blood. Receptors originate from an older woman with active or convalescent COVID-19.

The chain carries TRBV19 and TRBJ2-3, with a possible D match to TRBD1 (6 bases). This CDR3 has 15 residues. V was cut by 10 bases and J by 4 bases, with 21 bases left in between. CDR1 and CDR2 (germline): LNHDA, SQIVND (reference sequence). Here the CDR3 DNA reads TGTGCCACGGGAAACAGGCGCCAGGGGCCAGATACGCAGTATTTT. Protein sequence: CATGNRRQGPDTQYF.

J is TRBJ2-1 and V is TRBV19; TRBD1 aligns across 8 bases. Germline values: CDR1 LNHDA, CDR2 SQIVND (reference sequence). The CDR3 has 18 amino acids. The J segment lost 0 bases and the V segment lost 2 bases, leaving 9 bases of the junction unmatched. The CDR3 sequence is CASSIMRRDRSSYNEQFF. In DNA, the CDR3 is TGTGCCAGTAGTATAATGCGTAGGGACAGGAGCTCCTACAATGAGCAGTTCTTC.

The chain recombines TRBV11-2 with TRBJ1-3; D ambiguous. V was shortened by 5 bases and J by 0 bases, with 11 bases between the two germline ends. This CDR3 region has 15 residues. CDR1 is SGHAT, CDR2 FQNNGV, per germline. The CDR3: CASSRGISSGNTIYF. The CDR3 DNA follows: TGTGCCAGCAGCCGAGGGATTAGCTCTGGAAACACCATATATTTT.

J is TRBJ2-3 and V is TRBV5-6; TRBD2 aligns across 12 bases. CDR1 SGHDT and CDR2 YYEEEE come from the germline V gene. There are 18 residues in the CDR3. V lost 3 bases, J lost 0 bases, and 8 bases stayed unmatched. The CDR3: CASSYGLAGPSSTDTQYF. CDR3 in DNA: TGTGCCAGCAGCTACGGACTAGCGGGACCTTCTAGCACAGATACGCAGTATTTT.

The chain uses TRBV6-5 and TRBJ2-1; 8 nucleotides match TRBD2. With V trimmed by 6 bases and J by 12 bases, 13 bases remained unmatched. The CDR3 is 14 residues long. CDR1 and CDR2 from the germline V gene are MNHEY and SVGAGI. As DNA, the CDR3 is TGTGCCAGCAGGTCCGGGACTAGTGGTGTAGGGCAGTTCTTC. Translation gives CASRSGTSGVGQFF.

V gene TRBV11-2 combines with J gene TRBJ1-2; perhaps TRBD1 as D (6 bases). Germline values: CDR1 SGHAT, CDR2 FQNNGV. Trimming left V 1 base short and J 3 bases short, with 15 bases between. CDR3 length equals 16 residues. The DNA of the CDR3 is TGTGCCAGCAGCTTAGTGCAGGGGCCAAACCACTATGGCTACACCTTC. The encoded protein is CASSLVQGPNHYGYTF.

The chain is built from TRBV2 and TRBJ2-2; 11 bases map to TRBD2. Germline V gene sequence: CDR1 SNHLY, CDR2 FYNNEI. This CDR3 spans 15 amino acids. V lost 10 bases, J lost 7 bases, and 11 bases stayed unmatched. The CDR3 reads CATKDSGRAVGELFF. DNA of the CDR3: TGTGCCACCAAAGATAGCGGGAGGGCGGTCGGGGAGCTGTTTTTT.

The chain joins TRBV19 to TRBJ2-7; 7 bases align to TRBD1. The CDR3 has 13 amino acids. In germline, CDR1 is LNHDA, CDR2 SQIVND (reference sequence). The J segment lost 2 bases and the V segment lost 6 bases, leaving 4 bases of the junction unmatched. In nucleotides, the CDR3 is TGTGCCAGTAGGCCGCAGGGGGCCTACGAGCAGTACTTC. Translation gives CASRPQGAYEQYF.

The table lists this clone with a few counts. The same CDR3 is also encoded by other DNA sequences in this sample. The chain links TRBV5-1 to TRBJ2-3; D is uncertain. Trimming took 0 bases from V and 4 from J, leaving 3 bases between them. Germline V gives CDR1 SGHRS, CDR2 YFSETQ. This CDR3 contains 12 residues. In nucleotides, the CDR3 is TGCGCCAGCAGCTTGGCGGCAGATACGCAGTATTTT. Residues: CASSLAADTQYF.

V is TRBV5-1 and J is TRBJ2-2; weak D call: TRBD1 (6 bases). V gave up 1 base and J gave up 2 bases, with 12 bases separating them. The V gene's germline CDR1 is SGHRS and CDR2 YFSETQ. This CDR3 region has 16 residues. The CDR3 loop is CASSLRGNRNTGELFF. CDR3 DNA sequence: TGCGCCAGCAGCTTGAGGGGGAACAGAAACACCGGGGAGCTGTTTTTT.

V and J are TRBV29-1 and TRBJ2-3; D remains unclear. V lost 4 bases, J lost 0 bases, and 8 bases lay in between. CDR1 is SQVTM, CDR2 ANQGSEA, per germline. This CDR3 is built from 13 residues. The CDR3 region is CSVVPGSTDTQYF. Written as DNA, the CDR3 is TGCAGCGTTGTGCCAGGAAGCACAGATACGCAGTATTTT.

This chain joins TRBV5-4 and TRBJ2-7, with D perhaps TRBD2 (6 bases). Per germline, CDR1 SGHNT and CDR2 YYREEE (reference sequence). CDR3 size: 12 residues. With 0 bases removed from V and 7 bases from J, the gap between germline ends came to 8 bases. The chain's CDR3 is CASSLGREEQYF. Written as DNA, the CDR3 is TGTGCCAGCAGCTTGGGTCGGGAGGAGCAGTACTTC. Together with reference TRBV5-4 and TRBJ2-7, the CDR3 gives the full variable domain: ETGVTQSPTHLIKTRGQQVTLRCSSQSGHNTVSWYQQALGQGPQFIFQYYREEENGRGNFPPRFSGLQFPNYSSELNVNALELDDSALYLCASSLGREEQYFGPGTRLTVT.

Concerning this clone itself: Other DNA sequences of this sample code for an identical CDR3. The chain carries TRBV19 and TRBJ2-7; TRBD2 matches at 13 bases. CDR1 is LNHDA, CDR2 SQIVND, per germline (reference sequence). CDR3 length: 14 residues. V lost 7 bases and J lost 3; bases outside the gene matches: 3. Here the CDR3 reads CASTRTSGSYEQYF. CDR3 bases: TGTGCCAGTACGAGGACTAGCGGGAGCTACGAGCAGTACTTC. The complete variable domain, with remaining parts taken from reference TRBV19 and TRBJ2-7, reads DGGITQSPKYLFRKEGQNVTLSCEQNLNHDAMYWYRQDPGQGLRLIYYSQIVNDFQKGDIAEGYSVSREKKESFPLTVTSAQKNPTAFYLCASTRTSGSYEQYFGPGTRLTVT.

This chain joins TRBV5-1 and TRBJ1-4; 7 nucleotides agree with TRBD1. Looked up from germline, CDR1 is SGHRS and CDR2 is YFSETQ. The CDR3 extends over 15 amino acids. After removal of 5 bases from V and 8 bases from J, the junction contained 12 bases not matched to a gene. The CDR3 region is CASRDTGVSGEKLFF. The CDR3 nucleotides read TGCGCCAGCAGGGACACAGGGGTTTCGGGGGAAAAACTGTTTTTT.

The chain has TRBV7-6 and TRBJ2-3; 9 bases line up with TRBD2. Per the germline V gene, CDR1 is SGHVS and CDR2 is FNYEAQ. The length of the CDR3 is 16 residues. J lost 3 bases, V lost 3 bases, and 7 bases had no gene match. Written as DNA, the CDR3 is TGTGCCAGCAGCTTTTGGAGCGGGAGGTCGACAGATACGCAGTATTTT. Residues: CASSFWSGRSTDTQYF.

The rearrangement links TRBV28 to TRBJ2-3; 8 bases map to TRBD2. Germline V lookup: CDR1 MDHEN, CDR2 SYDVKM. V trimming: 4 bases; J trimming: 3 bases; junction bases outside the gene matches: 6. The CDR3 spans 15 residues. CDR3 DNA: TGTGCCAGCAGTTCCTCGGGACTAGGTACAGATACGCAGTATTTT. This sequence encodes CASSSSGLGTDTQYF. The full variable domain, rest sourced from reference TRBV28 and TRBJ2-3, is DVKVTQSSRYLVKRTGEKVFLECVQDMDHENMFWYRQDPGLGLRLIYFSYDVKMKEKGDIPEGYSVSREKKERFSLILESASTNQTSMYLCASSSSGLGTDTQYFGPGTRLTVL.

The chain has TRBV2 and TRBJ1-2; D call uncertain. CDR3 length: 12 amino acids. The V end was cut by 2 bases, the J end by 1 base, with 2 bases between. From germline, CDR1 is SNHLY and CDR2 FYNNEI. CDR3 in amino acids: CASSEYNYGYTF. CDR3 DNA: TGTGCCAGCAGTGAATATAACTATGGCTACACCTTC.

The chain joins TRBV19 to TRBJ1-5, with 8 bases matching TRBD1. Per germline, CDR1 LNHDA and CDR2 SQIVND (reference sequence). This CDR3 has 13 residues. V lost 9 bases to trimming and J lost 5 bases; unmatched junction nucleotides: 6. CDR3 nucleotides: TGTGCCAGCGGACAGGGATTATATCAGCCCCAGCATTTT. Protein sequence: CASGQGLYQPQHF.

The V and J genes are TRBV5-1 and TRBJ2-7; 7 bases align to TRBD1. The CDR3 is 14 amino acids. V lost 4 bases, J lost 0 bases, and 4 bases stayed unmatched. Germline assignment: CDR1 SGHRS and CDR2 YFSETQ. CDR3 region: CASSVGQSSYEQYF. DNA for the CDR3: TGCGCCAGCAGCGTGGGACAGAGCTCCTACGAGCAGTACTTC.

V is TRBV11-2 and J is TRBJ1-1; D is ambiguous. The CDR3 extends over 17 amino acids. V was trimmed by 1 base and J by 3 bases, leaving 18 bases between them. Germline V gene lookup returns CDR1 SGHAT and CDR2 FQNNGV. CDR3 residues: CASSLGSIGRIYTEAFF. The CDR3, as DNA: TGTGCCAGCAGCTTAGGATCGATTGGGAGGATTTACACTGAAGCTTTCTTT.

V usage is TRBV28 and J usage is TRBJ2-5; TRBD1 agrees at 7 bases. Trimming took 5 bases from V and 0 from J; bases not matched to a gene: 9. The germline V gene encodes CDR1 MDHEN and CDR2 SYDVKM. CDR3 size: 16 residues. DNA for the CDR3: TGTGCCAGCAGTCCCAGGGGGAAGGGAGACCAAGAGACCCAGTACTTC. It translates to CASSPRGKGDQETQYF.

This clone was found many times. The chain employs TRBV24-1 and TRBJ1-5, with 12 nucleotides matching TRBD1. CDR3 size: 18 residues. V lost 10 bases and J lost 2; bases outside the gene matches: 14. Germline V gene data show CDR1 as KGHDR and CDR2 as SFDVKD. The CDR3 protein is CATPSRDRGRLGNQPQHF. CDR3 in DNA: TGTGCCACTCCTTCCCGGGACAGGGGGCGTTTGGGCAATCAGCCCCAGCATTTT.